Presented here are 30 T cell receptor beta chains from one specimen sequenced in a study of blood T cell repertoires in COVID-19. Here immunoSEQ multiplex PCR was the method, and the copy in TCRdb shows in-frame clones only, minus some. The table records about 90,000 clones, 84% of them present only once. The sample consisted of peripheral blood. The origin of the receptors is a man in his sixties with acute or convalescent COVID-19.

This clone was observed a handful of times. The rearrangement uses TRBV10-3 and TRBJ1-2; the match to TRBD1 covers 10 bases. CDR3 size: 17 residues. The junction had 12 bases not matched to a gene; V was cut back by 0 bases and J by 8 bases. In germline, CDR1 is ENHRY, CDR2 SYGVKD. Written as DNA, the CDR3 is TGTGCCATCAGTGAGTCGGGGACAGGGGAAATCTTAATCGGCTACACCTTC. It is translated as CAISESGTGEILIGYTF.

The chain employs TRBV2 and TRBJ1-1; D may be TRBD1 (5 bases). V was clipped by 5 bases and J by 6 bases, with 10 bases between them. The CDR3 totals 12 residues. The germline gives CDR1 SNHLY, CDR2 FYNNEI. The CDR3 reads CASSKGFAEAFF. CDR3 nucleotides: TGTGCCAGCAGTAAGGGGTTCGCTGAAGCTTTCTTT.

The CDR3 region is CASSLRPREGYGYTF. The DNA for the CDR3 is TGTGCCAGTAGTCTAAGACCGCGTGAGGGCTATGGCTACACCTTC. The J gene is TRBJ1-2, the V gene TRBV19; the D is unclear. V lost 5 bases and J lost 4, with 17 bases in between. The CDR3 contains 15 residues. Looked up from germline, CDR1 is LNHDA and CDR2 is SQIVND (reference sequence).

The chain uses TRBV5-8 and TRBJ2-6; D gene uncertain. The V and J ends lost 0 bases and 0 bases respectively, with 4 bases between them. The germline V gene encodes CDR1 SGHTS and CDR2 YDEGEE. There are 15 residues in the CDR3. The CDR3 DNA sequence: TGTGCCAGCAGCTTGGACGGCTCTGGGGCCAACGTCCTGACTTTC. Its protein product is CASSLDGSGANVLTF.

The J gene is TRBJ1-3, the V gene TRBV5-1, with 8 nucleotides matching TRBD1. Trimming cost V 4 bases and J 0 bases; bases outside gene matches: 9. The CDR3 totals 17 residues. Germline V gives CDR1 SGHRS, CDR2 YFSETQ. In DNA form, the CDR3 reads TGCGCCAGCAGCGCGGGACAGGCCACGAGCTCTGGAAACACCATATATTTT. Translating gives CASSAGQATSSGNTIYF.

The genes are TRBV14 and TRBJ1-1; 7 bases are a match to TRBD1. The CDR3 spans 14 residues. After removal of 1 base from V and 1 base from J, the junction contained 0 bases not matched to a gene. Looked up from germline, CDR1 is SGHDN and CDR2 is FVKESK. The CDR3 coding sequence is TGTGCCAGCAGCCAAGGGACAGGGAACACTGAAGCTTTCTTT. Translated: CASSQGTGNTEAFF.

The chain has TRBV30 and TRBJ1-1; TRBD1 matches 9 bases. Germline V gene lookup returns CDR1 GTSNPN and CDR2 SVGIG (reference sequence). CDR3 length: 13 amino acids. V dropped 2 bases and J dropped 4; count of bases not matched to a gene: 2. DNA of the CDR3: TGTGCCTGGAGTTTGGACAGGGGCACTGAAGCTTTCTTT. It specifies CAWSLDRGTEAFF. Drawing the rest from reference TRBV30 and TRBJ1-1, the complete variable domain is SQTIHQWPATLVQPVGSPLSLECTVEGTSNPNLYWYRQAAGRGLQLLFYSVGIGQISSEVPQNLSASRPQDRQFILSSKKLLLSDSGFYLCAWSLDRGTEAFFGQGTRLTVV.

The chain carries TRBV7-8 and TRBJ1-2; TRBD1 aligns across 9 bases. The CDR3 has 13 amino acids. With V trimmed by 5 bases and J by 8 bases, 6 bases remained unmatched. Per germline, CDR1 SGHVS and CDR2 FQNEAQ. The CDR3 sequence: CASSLGQGEGYTF. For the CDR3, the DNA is TGTGCCAGCAGCCTGGGACAGGGTGAGGGCTACACCTTC.

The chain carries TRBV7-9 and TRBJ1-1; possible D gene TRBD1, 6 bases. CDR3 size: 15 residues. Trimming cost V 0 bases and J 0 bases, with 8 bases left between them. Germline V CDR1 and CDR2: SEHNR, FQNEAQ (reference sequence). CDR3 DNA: TGTGCCAGCAGCTTAGCAGGACAGCTGAACACTGAAGCTTTCTTT. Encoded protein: CASSLAGQLNTEAFF.

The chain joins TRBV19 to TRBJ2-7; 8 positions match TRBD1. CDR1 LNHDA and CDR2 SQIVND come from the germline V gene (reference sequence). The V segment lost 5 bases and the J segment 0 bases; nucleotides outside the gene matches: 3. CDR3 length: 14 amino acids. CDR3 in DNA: TGTGCCAGTAGTGGACAGGGTAGCTCCTACGAGCAGTACTTC. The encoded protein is CASSGQGSSYEQYF.

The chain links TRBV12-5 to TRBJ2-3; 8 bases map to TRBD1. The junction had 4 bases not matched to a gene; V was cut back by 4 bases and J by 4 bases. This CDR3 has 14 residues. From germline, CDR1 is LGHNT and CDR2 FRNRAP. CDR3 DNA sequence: TGTGCTAGTGGTTCCGGACAGGGATCAGATACGCAGTATTTT. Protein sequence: CASGSGQGSDTQYF.

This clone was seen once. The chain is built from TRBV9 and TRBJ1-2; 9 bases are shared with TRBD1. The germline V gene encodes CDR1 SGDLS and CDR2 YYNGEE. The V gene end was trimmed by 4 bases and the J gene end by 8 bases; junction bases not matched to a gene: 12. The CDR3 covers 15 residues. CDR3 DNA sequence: TGTGCCAGCAGCCCTTTCACGGGACAGGGAGGAGGCTACACCTTC. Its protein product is CASSPFTGQGGGYTF.

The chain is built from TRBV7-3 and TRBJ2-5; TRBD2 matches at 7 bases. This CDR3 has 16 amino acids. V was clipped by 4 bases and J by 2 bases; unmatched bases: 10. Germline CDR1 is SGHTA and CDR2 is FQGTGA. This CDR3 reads CASSSGGPGGQETQYF. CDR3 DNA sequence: TGTGCCAGCAGCTCCGGAGGTCCGGGGGGTCAAGAGACCCAGTACTTC.

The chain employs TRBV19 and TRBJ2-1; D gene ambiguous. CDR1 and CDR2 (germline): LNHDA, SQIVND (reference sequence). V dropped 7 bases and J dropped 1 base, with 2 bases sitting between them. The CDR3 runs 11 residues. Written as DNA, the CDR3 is TGTGCCAGTACTTCCTACAATGAGCAGTTCTTC. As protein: CASTSYNEQFF. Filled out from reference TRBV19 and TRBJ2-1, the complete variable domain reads DGGITQSPKYLFRKEGQNVTLSCEQNLNHDAMYWYRQDPGQGLRLIYYSQIVNDFQKGDIAEGYSVSREKKESFPLTVTSAQKNPTAFYLCASTSYNEQFFGPGTRLTVL.

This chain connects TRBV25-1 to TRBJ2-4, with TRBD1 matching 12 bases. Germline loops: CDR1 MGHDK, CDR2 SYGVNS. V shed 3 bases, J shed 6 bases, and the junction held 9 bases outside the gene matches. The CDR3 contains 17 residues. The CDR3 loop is CASSDPTGQGAVNIQYF. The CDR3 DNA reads TGTGCCAGCAGTGATCCGACGGGACAGGGGGCCGTAAACATTCAGTACTTC.

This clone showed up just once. The CDR3 bases are TGCGCCAGCAGCCGAGGACAGGGGAACGAGCAGTACTTC. This encodes CASSRGQGNEQYF. The chain employs TRBV4-3 and TRBJ2-7; 9 bases match TRBD1. From germline, CDR1 is LGHNA and CDR2 YSLEER. V dropped 4 bases and J dropped 5; count of bases not matched to a gene: 3. This CDR3 spans 13 amino acids.

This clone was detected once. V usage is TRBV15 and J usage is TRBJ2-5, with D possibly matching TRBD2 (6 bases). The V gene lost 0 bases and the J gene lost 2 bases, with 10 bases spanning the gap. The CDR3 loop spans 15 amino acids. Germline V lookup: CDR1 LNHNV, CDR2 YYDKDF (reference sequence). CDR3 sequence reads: CATSRDRERQETQYF. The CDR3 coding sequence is TGTGCCACCAGCAGAGATCGGGAGCGGCAAGAGACCCAGTACTTC.

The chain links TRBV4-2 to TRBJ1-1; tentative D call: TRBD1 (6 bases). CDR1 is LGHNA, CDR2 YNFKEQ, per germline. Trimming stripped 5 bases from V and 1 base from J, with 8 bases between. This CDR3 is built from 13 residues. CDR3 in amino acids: CASSRQENTEAFF. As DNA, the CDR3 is TGTGCCAGCAGCAGACAGGAGAACACTGAAGCTTTCTTT.

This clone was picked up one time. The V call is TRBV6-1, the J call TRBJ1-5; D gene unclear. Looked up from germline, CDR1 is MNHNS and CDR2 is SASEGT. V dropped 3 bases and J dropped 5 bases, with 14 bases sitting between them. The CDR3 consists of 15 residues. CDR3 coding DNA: TGTGCCAGCAGTGAGGTGACCCGAGGCGATCAGCCCCAGCATTTT. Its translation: CASSEVTRGDQPQHF.

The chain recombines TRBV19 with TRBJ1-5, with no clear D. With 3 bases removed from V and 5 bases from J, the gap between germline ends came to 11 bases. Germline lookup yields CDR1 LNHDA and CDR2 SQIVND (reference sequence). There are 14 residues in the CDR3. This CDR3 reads CASSMGGNDQPQHF. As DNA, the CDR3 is TGTGCCAGTAGTATGGGAGGTAACGATCAGCCCCAGCATTTT.

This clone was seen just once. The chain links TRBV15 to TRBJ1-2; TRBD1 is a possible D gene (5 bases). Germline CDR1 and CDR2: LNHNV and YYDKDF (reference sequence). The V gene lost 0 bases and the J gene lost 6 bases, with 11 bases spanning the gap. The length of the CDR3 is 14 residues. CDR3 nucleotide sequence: TGTGCCACCAGCAGAGAGGCAGGGACTCATGGCTACACCTTC. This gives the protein CATSREAGTHGYTF.

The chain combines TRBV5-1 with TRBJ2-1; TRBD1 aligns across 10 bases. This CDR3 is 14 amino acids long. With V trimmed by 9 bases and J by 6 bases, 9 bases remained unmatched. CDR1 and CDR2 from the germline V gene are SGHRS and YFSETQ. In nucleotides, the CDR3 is TGCGCCACCGCCAACGGACAGGGGGTCAATGAGCAGTTCTTC. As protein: CATANGQGVNEQFF.

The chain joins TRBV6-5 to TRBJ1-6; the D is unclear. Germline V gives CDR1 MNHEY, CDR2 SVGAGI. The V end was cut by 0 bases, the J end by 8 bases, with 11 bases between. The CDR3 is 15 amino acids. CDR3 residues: CASSYSWRPDSPLHF. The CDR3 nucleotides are TGTGCCAGCAGTTACTCGTGGAGGCCAGATTCACCCCTCCACTTT.

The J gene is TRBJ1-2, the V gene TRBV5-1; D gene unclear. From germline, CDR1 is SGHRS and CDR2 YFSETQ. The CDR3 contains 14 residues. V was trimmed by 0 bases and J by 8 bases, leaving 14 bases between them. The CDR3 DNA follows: TGCGCCAGCAGCTTGGAGCTTACCCAGCGCGGCTACACCTTC. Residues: CASSLELTQRGYTF.

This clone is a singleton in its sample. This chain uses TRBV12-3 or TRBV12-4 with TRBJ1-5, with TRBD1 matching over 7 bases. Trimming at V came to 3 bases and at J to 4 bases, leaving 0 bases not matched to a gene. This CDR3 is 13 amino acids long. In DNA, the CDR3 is TGTGCCAGCAGTTTGACAGGGAATCAGCCCCAGCATTTT. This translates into CASSLTGNQPQHF.

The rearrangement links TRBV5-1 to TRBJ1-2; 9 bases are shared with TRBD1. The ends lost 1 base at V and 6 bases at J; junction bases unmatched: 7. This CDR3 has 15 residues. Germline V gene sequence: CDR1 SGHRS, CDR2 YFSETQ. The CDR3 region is CASSLSRDRVHGYTF. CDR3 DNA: TGCGCCAGCAGCTTGTCTCGGGACAGGGTGCATGGCTACACCTTC.

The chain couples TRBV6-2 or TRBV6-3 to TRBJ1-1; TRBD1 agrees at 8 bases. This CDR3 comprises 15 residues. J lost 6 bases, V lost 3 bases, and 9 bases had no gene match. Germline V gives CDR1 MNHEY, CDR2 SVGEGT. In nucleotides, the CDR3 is TGTGCCAGCAGTTATGACGGACAGGGATTAGCTGAAGCTTTCTTT. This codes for CASSYDGQGLAEAFF.

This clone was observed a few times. Here the CDR3 reads CASSQSFRGEGNEQFF. The CDR3 nucleotides are TGCGCCAGCAGTCAATCCTTCCGCGGGGAGGGGAATGAGCAGTTCTTC. This chain uses TRBV23-1 with TRBJ2-1; 7 bases agree with TRBD2. TRBV23-1 is given ORF status, its function remaining uncertain. The CDR3 has 16 residues. Trimming took 0 bases from V and 7 from J; bases not matched to a gene: 9.

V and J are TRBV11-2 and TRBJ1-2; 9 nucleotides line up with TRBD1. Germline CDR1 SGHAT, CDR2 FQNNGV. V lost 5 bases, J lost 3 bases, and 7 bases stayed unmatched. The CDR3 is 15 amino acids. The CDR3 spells CASSPHRGRDYGYTF. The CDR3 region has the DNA TGTGCCAGCAGCCCTCACAGGGGGCGAGACTATGGCTACACCTTC.

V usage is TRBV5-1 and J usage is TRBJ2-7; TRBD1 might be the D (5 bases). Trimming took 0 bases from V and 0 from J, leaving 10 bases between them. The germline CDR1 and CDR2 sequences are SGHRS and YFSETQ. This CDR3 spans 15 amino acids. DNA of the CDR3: TGCGCCAGCAGCTTGGAGGGTCAGGGCTCCTACGAGCAGTACTTC. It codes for CASSLEGQGSYEQYF.